The 26 T cell receptor beta chains listed next were all sequenced from one sample in a study of spatial heterogeneity in lung cancer. Described time point: blood taken at disease recurrence. Unsorted samples of tumor, nontumor lung or frozen PBMC had their whole RNA sequenced. TCRdb reprocessed the 5' RACE reads with MiXCR, giving one entry per CDR3 protein. The sample lists around 10,000 distinct CDR3 sequences, under 4% seen once, with roughly 18% in the top ten. The sequenced sample was PBMCs, obtained at recurrence. These receptor sequences come from a female donor with early-stage non-small cell lung cancer.

As concerns this clonotype: This beta chain appears as a stray read in a library generated for alpha chains; its size is not informative. This chain connects TRBV20-1 to TRBJ2-1; D may match TRBD1 or TRBD2 (5 bases each). V lost 6 bases and J 3 bases, leaving 21 bases between the germline ends. This CDR3 spans 16 amino acids. The germline V gene has CDR1 DFQATT and CDR2 SNEGSKA (reference sequence). CDR3 residues: CSAPTGVGEYYNEQFF. For the CDR3, the DNA is TGCAGTGCCCCCACCGGTGTGGGGGAGTACTACAATGAGCAGTTCTTC.

This clonotype was picked up many times. The library was prepared for alpha chains; this beta chain is a stray read, so its frequency means little. This CDR3 is CASRMGEAWFF. For the CDR3, the DNA is TGTGCCAGTAGGATGGGGGAGGCTTGGTTCTTC. The J gene is TRBJ2-1, the V gene TRBV19, with D possibly TRBD2 on 6 matching bases. In germline, CDR1 is LNHDA, CDR2 SQIVND (reference sequence). The CDR3 is made up of 11 amino acids. The ends were cut back, 6 bases at V and 15 bases at J, with 15 bases in the middle.

About this clonotype: This beta chain is off target for a library built for alpha chains, so its abundance means little. V and J are TRBV28 and TRBJ1-2; the D is unclear. The germline CDR1 and CDR2 sequences are MDHEN and SYDVKM. The CDR3 loop spans 13 amino acids. Trimming stripped 3 bases from V and 3 bases from J, with 8 bases between. CDR3 sequence reads: CASSFGDDYGYTF. Here the CDR3 DNA reads TGTGCCAGCAGTTTTGGTGACGACTATGGCTACACCTTC.

This clonotype has a count of ten or more. A library prepared for alpha chains yielded this beta chain as an off-target read; its size is of little meaning. This rearrangement joins TRBV5-1 to TRBJ2-7; 10 bases agree with TRBD1. CDR3 length equals 15 residues. Germline assignment: CDR1 SGHRS and CDR2 YFSETQ. V lost 0 bases and J lost 7; bases outside the gene matches: 7. The CDR3 nucleotides read TGCGCCAGCAGCTTGGCGGGACAGGGGTATCGGGAGCAGTACTTC. Its protein is CASSLAGQGYREQYF.

At least ten counts were recorded for this clonotype. The library was prepared for alpha chains; this beta chain is a stray read, so its frequency means little. This chain links TRBV2 with TRBJ2-1; D unresolved. This CDR3 has 15 amino acids. CDR1 is SNHLY and CDR2 is FYNNEI in the germline V gene. V was pared by 8 bases and J by 8 bases, with 22 bases between. The chain's CDR3 is CASDNQVTLLHEQFF. The CDR3 DNA reads as TGTGCCAGCGATAATCAGGTGACCCTGCTACATGAGCAGTTCTTC.

Many counts were recorded for this clonotype. Within a library made for alpha chains, this beta chain is off target, and its count is uninformative. The chain employs TRBV20-1 and TRBJ2-1; D is undetermined. The germline V gene has CDR1 DFQATT and CDR2 SNEGSKA (reference sequence). The CDR3 covers 15 residues. Deletions cut 3 bases from V and 0 bases from J, with 12 bases between. The CDR3 loop reads CSARDPTYSYNEQFF. The CDR3 coding sequence is TGCAGTGCTAGGGACCCGACGTACTCCTACAATGAGCAGTTCTTC.

In this sample, this clonotype turned up many times. Because this beta chain is a stray read in a library intended to capture alpha chains, its abundance should not be given much weight. J is TRBJ1-5 and V is TRBV28, with D maybe TRBD1 (5 bases). Per germline, CDR1 MDHEN and CDR2 SYDVKM. Trimming cost V 2 bases and J 2 bases, with 10 bases left between them. The CDR3 has 15 residues. The DNA of the CDR3 is TGTGCCAGCAGTTTAAGGGGAGAACGCAATCAGCCCCAGCATTTT. It encodes CASSLRGERNQPQHF.

This clonotype was picked up many times. Since the library was made to target alpha chains, this beta chain is a stray read and its abundance is not meaningful. CDR3 coding DNA: TGTGCCACCGGACCCCGGGGAGGCGCCGGGGAGCTGTTTTTT. This codes for CATGPRGGAGELFF. The gene calls are TRBV28 and TRBJ2-2; possible D gene TRBD2, 6 bases. Per germline, CDR1 MDHEN and CDR2 SYDVKM. The CDR3 is made up of 14 amino acids. The ends were cut back, 10 bases at V and 6 bases at J, with 18 bases in the middle.

On this clonotype itself: Little can be read into the size of this beta chain, an off-target read in a library designed for alpha chains. V and J are TRBV6-1 and TRBJ2-7; 7 nucleotides match TRBD1. The CDR3 spans 13 residues. Per germline, CDR1 MNHNS and CDR2 SASEGT. Germline trimming cut 5 bases from V and 6 bases from J; bases unmatched to any gene: 7. The CDR3: CASSRTGSGEQYF. CDR3 nucleotide sequence: TGTGCCAGCAGTCGGACAGGATCAGGCGAGCAGTACTTC.

The sample holds many counts of this clonotype. This beta chain slipped into a library made for alpha chains as a stray read, so its size is not meaningful. This sequence joins TRBV5-6 and TRBJ2-7, with a possible D match to TRBD2 (6 bases). V dropped 4 bases and J dropped 2 bases, with 16 bases sitting between them. The CDR3 consists of 15 residues. CDR1 SGHDT and CDR2 YYEEEE come from the germline V gene. CDR3 region: CASSLPRGMTYEQYF. The DNA of the CDR3 is TGTGCCAGCAGCCTCCCCCGGGGGATGACCTACGAGCAGTACTTC.

This clonotype was observed at least ten times. This beta chain appears as a stray read in a library generated for alpha chains; its size is not informative. The chain is built from TRBV7-9 and TRBJ1-6; 8 bases fit TRBD1. This CDR3 spans 13 amino acids. V dropped 8 bases and J dropped 8; count of bases not matched to a gene: 5. Germline assignment: CDR1 SEHNR and CDR2 FQNEAQ (reference sequence). The DNA of the CDR3 is TGTGCCAGCTCGGGACAGGACCATTCACCCCTCCACTTT. Its protein is CASSGQDHSPLHF.

In its sample, this clonotype was seen many times. Being off target in a library aimed at alpha chains, this beta chain has a size of little meaning. CDR3 coding DNA: TGTGCCAGCAGCTTTAGACAGGGAGGGTATGGCTACACCTTC. Residues: CASSFRQGGYGYTF. The V and J genes are TRBV7-2 and TRBJ1-2, with 7 bases identical to TRBD1. The CDR3 runs 14 residues. Germline V gene data show CDR1 as SGHTA and CDR2 as FQGNSA. Germline trimming cut 3 bases from V and 5 bases from J; bases unmatched to any gene: 6.

This clonotype was picked up many times. This beta chain was picked up by a library intended for alpha chains and is off target, so its count carries little meaning. The rearrangement uses TRBV14 and TRBJ1-2; D is unresolved. The length of the CDR3 is 13 residues. The V and J ends lost 0 bases and 8 bases respectively, with 10 bases between them. Looked up from germline, CDR1 is SGHDN and CDR2 is FVKESK. The CDR3 DNA reads TGTGCCAGCAGCCAAGACGGACCCTTGGGCTACACCTTC. Amino acids: CASSQDGPLGYTF.

In its sample, this clonotype was seen many times. In a library made to pick up alpha chains, this beta chain is a stray read with a size that means little. The genes are TRBV5-1 and TRBJ2-3, with 11 bases lining up with TRBD2. V shed 4 bases, J shed 0 bases, and the junction held 10 bases outside the gene matches. In germline, CDR1 is SGHRS, CDR2 YFSETQ. The CDR3 sequence is 18 residues long. CDR3 loop: CASSGGLAADTSTDTQYF. CDR3 DNA: TGCGCCAGCAGCGGGGGACTAGCGGCTGATACTAGCACAGATACGCAGTATTTT.

This clonotype was seen at least ten times. Being off target in a library aimed at alpha chains, this beta chain has a size of little meaning. This chain's CDR3 is CASRPRTGDFMNTEAFF. In nucleotides, the CDR3 is TGTGCAAGTCGCCCCCGGACAGGGGACTTCATGAACACTGAAGCTTTCTTT. V is TRBV12-2 and J is TRBJ1-1; TRBD1 reflects the table's D call only, with no check against the DNA. TRBV12-2 is termed a pseudogene. The CDR3 is 17 residues long.

This clonotype was picked up many times. For a library built for alpha chains, this beta chain is a stray read; little rests on its size. CDR3 sequence (DNA): TGTGCCAGCAGCTTTCGCTCTGGGGCCAACGTCCTGACTTTC. This codes for CASSFRSGANVLTF. The V and J genes are TRBV7-2 and TRBJ2-6; D is ambiguous. Germline V gives CDR1 SGHTA, CDR2 FQGNSA. V was shortened by 3 bases and J by 0 bases, with 3 bases between the two germline ends. This CDR3 comprises 14 residues.

This clonotype was picked up many times. This beta chain appears as a stray read in a library generated for alpha chains; its size is not informative. The J gene is TRBJ2-5, the V gene TRBV7-2; D remains unclear. Per germline, CDR1 SGHTA and CDR2 FQGNSA. The V end lost 3 bases, the J end lost 2 bases, and 19 bases lay between the germline ends. The CDR3 consists of 17 residues. The CDR3 sequence: CASSFQIPRAKQETQYF. The CDR3 nucleotides read TGTGCCAGCAGCTTCCAGATTCCGAGAGCGAAACAAGAGACCCAGTACTTC.

This clonotype was observed many times. This beta chain lies outside the target of a library built for alpha chains; its clone size means little. The gene calls are TRBV7-2 and TRBJ2-3; D is perhaps TRBD2 (7 bases). CDR1 is SGHTA and CDR2 is FQGNSA in the germline V gene. The V and J ends lost 3 bases and 2 bases respectively, with 12 bases between them. The CDR3 has 15 residues. The CDR3 region has the DNA TGTGCCAGCAGCTTCGCGGGGGCCCCCACAGATACGCAGTATTTT. It encodes CASSFAGAPTDTQYF.

This clonotype was recorded at least ten times. This beta chain represents an off-target read in a library built for alpha chains; its size is of limited meaning. The chain combines TRBV7-2 with TRBJ1-1; TRBD1 matches at 7 bases. Germline V gives CDR1 SGHTA, CDR2 FQGNSA. V lost 5 bases and J lost 4; bases outside the gene matches: 7. The length of the CDR3 is 14 residues. CDR3 nucleotides: TGTGCCAGCAGCCCGACAGGGCTGGGCACTGAAGCTTTCTTT. This codes for CASSPTGLGTEAFF.

This clonotype was detected many times. A library prepared for alpha chains yielded this beta chain as an off-target read; its size is of little meaning. The chain employs TRBV2 and TRBJ1-2; possibly TRBD1 for D (6 bases). CDR1 is SNHLY, CDR2 FYNNEI, per germline. V was cut by 5 bases and J by 2 bases, with 15 bases left in between. The length of the CDR3 is 15 residues. CDR3 protein: CASSYNRVKNYGYTF. The DNA of the CDR3 is TGTGCCAGCAGTTATAACAGGGTGAAGAACTATGGCTACACCTTC.

This clonotype has a count of ten or more. Because the library targeted alpha chains, this beta chain is an off-target read whose size means little. The V call is TRBV13, the J call TRBJ2-1; TRBD2 matches at 13 bases. Trimming cost V 5 bases and J 6 bases; bases outside gene matches: 7. CDR3 length: 16 amino acids. CDR1 is PRHDT, CDR2 FYEKMQ, per germline (reference sequence). CDR3 amino acids: CASSPTGTSGANEQFF. CDR3 nucleotide sequence: TGTGCCAGCAGCCCCACCGGGACTAGCGGGGCCAATGAGCAGTTCTTC. Based on the CDR3 plus reference TRBV13 and TRBJ2-1, the full variable domain is AAGVIQSPRHLIKEKRETATLKCYPIPRHDTVYWYQQGPGQDPQFLISFYEKMQSDKGSIPDRFSAQQFSDYHSELNMSSLELGDSALYFCASSPTGTSGANEQFFGPGTRLTVL.

As concerns this clonotype: Within a library made for alpha chains, this beta chain is off target, and its count is uninformative. V gene TRBV5-1 combines with J gene TRBJ1-4, with D hard to call. Germline V gives CDR1 SGHRS, CDR2 YFSETQ. CDR3 length: 14 residues. With 0 bases removed from V and 5 bases from J, the gap between germline ends came to 8 bases. The CDR3, as DNA: TGCGCCAGCAGCTTGGGCCTAAGGAATGAAAAACTGTTTTTT. Translating it yields CASSLGLRNEKLFF.

This clonotype was found many times. This beta chain is an unintended read in a library built for alpha chains; its size means little. CDR3 residues: CSALPAAGDNEQFF. The CDR3 nucleotides read TGCAGTGCCCTACCCGCAGCGGGGGACAATGAGCAGTTCTTC. The chain joins TRBV20-1 to TRBJ2-1; 8 bases fit TRBD2. With V trimmed by 6 bases and J by 5 bases, 9 bases remained unmatched. This CDR3 has 14 amino acids. Germline CDR1 is DFQATT and CDR2 is SNEGSKA (reference sequence).

There are many counts of this clonotype. Found in a library prepared for alpha chains, this beta chain is an off-target read, and its abundance has little meaning. The genes are TRBV29-1 and TRBJ1-3, with D possibly matching TRBD1 (5 bases). The CDR3 totals 13 residues. V was pared by 3 bases and J by 0 bases, with 6 bases between. The germline V gene encodes CDR1 SQVTM and CDR2 ANQGSEA. In DNA, the CDR3 is TGCAGCGTTGACAGGGCCTCTGGAAACACCATATATTTT. Translating it yields CSVDRASGNTIYF.

Concerning this clonotype itself: This beta chain came through as a stray read in a library set up for alpha chains, and its size says little. The rearrangement joins TRBV5-1 to TRBJ2-7; 10 bases match TRBD1. The CDR3 length is 15 residues. The J segment lost 2 bases and the V segment lost 4 bases, leaving 6 bases of the junction unmatched. Germline V gene data show CDR1 as SGHRS and CDR2 as YFSETQ. DNA for the CDR3: TGCGCCAGCAGCAACGCTGACAGGGGGCCCTACGAGCAGTACTTC. Translating it yields CASSNADRGPYEQYF.

Many counts were recorded for this clonotype. Within a library made for alpha chains, this beta chain is off target, and its count is uninformative. The V gene is TRBV4-2, the J gene TRBJ2-1; D gene unclear. V was cut by 0 bases and J by 10 bases, with 10 bases left in between. The CDR3 runs to 13 residues. Looked up from germline, CDR1 is LGHNA and CDR2 is YNFKEQ. The CDR3 DNA reads TGTGCCAGCAGCCAAGACCAGTTTGGAGAGCAGTTCTTC. The encoded protein is CASSQDQFGEQFF.